Listed here is a single TCR beta chain. Its target is unknown. This sample was included in a study of graft-versus-host responses after intestinal transplantation. Sequencing was performed with immunoSEQ multiplex PCR; in TCRdb, only in-frame clones are kept and a portion is missing. The data contain around 89,000 clones, under 95% of them singletons. The trim removed 3 bases at V and 0 bases at J, leaving 3 bases unmatched. CDR1 is MGHRA and CDR2 is YSYEKL in the germline V gene. CDR3 size: 16 residues. The chain has TRBV4-1 and TRBJ1-1, with 11 bases fitting TRBD1. The input for sequencing was unstimulated CD8+ T cells sorted from spleen or lymph node cells, taken before transplant. This sequence originates from a human donor who was the organ donor for an intestinal transplant. The CDR3 DNA is TGCGCCAGCAGCCACAGGGACAGGGGGTTGAACACTGAAGCTTTCTTT. Residues: CASSHRDRGLNTEAFF.